Presented here are 23 T cell receptor beta chains from one specimen sequenced in a study of T cell responses to AZD1222 COVID-19 vaccine. Libraries were prepared by immunoSEQ multiplex PCR; TCRdb keeps only in-frame clonotypes and omits some of them. The profile shows 95,000 to 100,000 clones, approximately 84% of them singletons. The specimen comprised peripheral blood, sampled 28 days after the second AZD1222 dose. These receptors were taken from an adult who received the AZD1222 COVID-19 vaccine.

V gene TRBV2 combines with J gene TRBJ2-3; no definite D call. The CDR3 contains 15 residues. V gave up 2 bases and J gave up 2 bases, with 11 bases separating them. Germline loops: CDR1 SNHLY, CDR2 FYNNEI. CDR3 sequence reads: CASSEWVVDTDTQYF. The CDR3 coding sequence is TGTGCCAGCAGTGAATGGGTCGTCGACACAGATACGCAGTATTTT.

This chain joins TRBV4-3 and TRBJ2-1; D may be TRBD2 (5 bases). With 6 bases removed from V and 5 bases from J, the gap between germline ends came to 20 bases. Germline assignment: CDR1 LGHNA and CDR2 YSLEER. This CDR3 is built from 16 residues. The CDR3 nucleotides read TGCGCCAGCAGTCCCGTTGGAGCGGTCGTCGACAATGAGCAGTTCTTC. Translated, it gives CASSPVGAVVDNEQFF.

The chain joins TRBV6-1 to TRBJ1-2; a weak D match, TRBD1 (5 bases). The CDR3 sequence is 12 residues long. Germline CDR1 MNHNS, CDR2 SASEGT. With 6 bases removed from V and 8 bases from J, the gap between germline ends came to 13 bases. The CDR3 spells CASRNRIGGYTF. The CDR3 region has the DNA TGTGCCAGCAGAAACAGGATTGGAGGCTACACCTTC.

The chain has TRBV6-6 and TRBJ2-7; no firm D call. V lost 7 bases and J 4 bases, leaving 14 bases between the germline ends. From germline, CDR1 is MNHNY and CDR2 SVGAGI (reference sequence). This CDR3 is built from 13 residues. In DNA, the CDR3 is TGTGCCAGCAAGGGATCGGCCCTTTACGAGCAGTACTTC. Protein sequence: CASKGSALYEQYF.

The chain combines TRBV18 with TRBJ1-1; D unresolved. The CDR3 has 12 amino acids. Germline values: CDR1 KGHSH, CDR2 LQKENI. V lost 5 bases, J lost 1 base, and 5 bases lay in between. CDR3 protein: CASSAGNTEAFF. The DNA of the CDR3 is TGTGCCAGCTCAGCAGGGAACACTGAAGCTTTCTTT. The whole variable domain, filled in from reference TRBV18 and TRBJ1-1, reads NAGVMQNPRHLVRRRGQEARLRCSPMKGHSHVYWYRQLPEEGLKFMVYLQKENIIDESGMPKERFSAEFPKEGPSILRIQQVVRGDSAAYFCASSAGNTEAFFGQGTRLTVV.

The V and J genes are TRBV5-5 and TRBJ2-1; D is uncertain. CDR1 and CDR2 (germline): SGHKS, YYEKEE (reference sequence). This CDR3 has 15 residues. Trimming took off 7 bases at V and 0 bases at J, with 14 bases between the two ends. CDR3 sequence (DNA): TGTGCCAGCGGACCGAAGGAGAGCTCCTACAATGAGCAGTTCTTC. This gives the protein CASGPKESSYNEQFF.

The chain uses TRBV7-3 and TRBJ1-2; D might be TRBD1 (6 bases). Germline V lookup: CDR1 SGHTA, CDR2 FQGTGA. Trimming cost V 5 bases and J 5 bases, with 15 bases left between them. The CDR3 spans 14 residues. CDR3 bases: TGTGCCAGCAGCCCACGAGGGGGGTGGTATGGCTACACCTTC. Its translation is CASSPRGGWYGYTF.

This clone has only a few counts. V is TRBV27 and J is TRBJ2-2, with a weak D call TRBD1 (5 bases). CDR1 MNHEY and CDR2 SMNVEV come from the germline V gene (reference sequence). Trimming took off 5 bases at V and 5 bases at J, with 18 bases between the two ends. This CDR3 region has 16 residues. In nucleotides, the CDR3 is TGTGCCAGCAGTAGACAGCGATACGAAGGGACCGGGGAGCTGTTTTTT. Protein sequence: CASSRQRYEGTGELFF.

V gene TRBV12-5 combines with J gene TRBJ2-7; weak D call: TRBD1 (6 bases). Trimming removed 2 bases at V and 3 bases at J, with 11 bases between. The CDR3 is made up of 14 amino acids. Germline lookup yields CDR1 LGHNT and CDR2 FRNRAP. The CDR3 DNA reads TGTGCTAGTGGTTTGTCGAGGGGGTTCTACGAGCAGTACTTC. The encoded protein is CASGLSRGFYEQYF.

The chain carries TRBV6-5 and TRBJ1-2; perhaps TRBD1 as D (6 bases). The V end was cut by 4 bases, the J end by 6 bases, with 12 bases between. Germline CDR1 MNHEY, CDR2 SVGAGI. The CDR3 is 13 residues long. The CDR3 DNA follows: TGTGCCAGCAGTTTCACAGGGTTGGATGGCTACACCTTC. Amino acid sequence: CASSFTGLDGYTF.

This rearrangement joins TRBV11-2 to TRBJ1-1; D uncertain. V lost 5 bases and J lost 5, with 15 bases in between. This CDR3 region has 14 residues. Germline CDR1 is SGHAT and CDR2 is FQNNGV. CDR3 DNA: TGTGCCAGCAGCCCTTGGACCGAGCGGACTGAAGCTTTCTTT. This sequence encodes CASSPWTERTEAFF.

Here the CDR3 reads CASSTRGGNTIYF. CDR3 nucleotides: TGTGCCAGCAGCACCCGGGGAGGAAACACCATATATTTT. V gene TRBV9 combines with J gene TRBJ1-3, with D unresolved. The CDR3 contains 13 residues. The V gene's germline CDR1 is SGDLS and CDR2 YYNGEE. V lost 4 bases, J lost 4 bases, and 9 bases lay in between.

V usage is TRBV27 and J usage is TRBJ1-3; D is uncertain. CDR3 size: 13 residues. Germline assignment: CDR1 MNHEY and CDR2 SMNVEV (reference sequence). Trimming took off 5 bases at V and 4 bases at J, with 9 bases between the two ends. DNA for the CDR3: TGTGCCAGCAGTCCTTGGGGAGGAAACACCATATATTTT. Translated: CASSPWGGNTIYF.

V usage is TRBV27 and J usage is TRBJ1-1, with D perhaps matching TRBD1 (6 bases). The CDR3 loop spans 11 amino acids. CDR1 is MNHEY, CDR2 SMNVEV, per germline (reference sequence). V lost 3 bases and J lost 11, with 10 bases in between. CDR3 sequence (DNA): TGTGCCAGCAGTTTTTTCCAGGGGGCTTTCTTT. Protein: CASSFFQGAFF.

The CDR3 DNA follows: TGTGCCAGCAGAAAGGGGGCCTTGAACACTGAAGCTTTCTTT. Amino acid sequence: CASRKGALNTEAFF. This chain joins TRBV7-2 and TRBJ1-1, with 7 bases fitting TRBD1. The CDR3 is 14 residues long. Germline CDR1 and CDR2: SGHTA and FQGNSA. Unmatched junction bases numbered 4, after V lost 6 bases and J lost 0 bases. The full variable domain, completed using reference TRBV7-2 and TRBJ1-1, is GAGVSQSPSNKVTEKGKDVELRCDPISGHTALYWYRQSLGQGLEFLIYFQGNSAPDKSGLPSDRFSAERTGGSVSTLTIQRTQQEDSAVYLCASRKGALNTEAFFGQGTRLTVV.

This sequence joins TRBV19 and TRBJ1-1; D might be TRBD1 (6 bases). CDR3 length: 14 residues. Trimming pared 3 bases from V and 1 base from J, leaving 9 bases between. Germline CDR1 and CDR2: LNHDA and SQIVND (reference sequence). As DNA, the CDR3 is TGTGCCAGTAGTATTGGACAGAAGAACACTGAAGCTTTCTTT. This translates into CASSIGQKNTEAFF.

In this sample, this clone turned up a few times. This rearrangement joins TRBV2 to TRBJ2-7; D is undetermined. The V end lost 4 bases, the J end lost 3 bases, and 19 bases lay between the germline ends. The CDR3 covers 16 residues. The germline V gene encodes CDR1 SNHLY and CDR2 FYNNEI. The CDR3 nucleotides read TGTGCCAGCAGTGGTGCAAGGTATGATATAGTCTACGAGCAGTACTTC. It codes for CASSGARYDIVYEQYF.

The chain combines TRBV28 with TRBJ1-2; a possible D gene is TRBD1 (5 bases). The length of the CDR3 is 13 residues. The germline V gene encodes CDR1 MDHEN and CDR2 SYDVKM. V was cut by 7 bases and J by 3 bases, with 12 bases left in between. CDR3 loop: CASNVRGDYGYTF. CDR3 coding DNA: TGTGCCAGCAATGTGAGGGGTGACTATGGCTACACCTTC.

This clone was seen only once. This chain uses TRBV7-9 with TRBJ2-5, with 8 bases identical to TRBD1. The CDR3 is 15 amino acids. J gave up 5 bases and V 7 bases, and 12 bases lay outside the gene matches. Germline V gene data show CDR1 as SEHNR and CDR2 as FQNEAQ (reference sequence). This CDR3 reads CASIATRGLGETQYF. CDR3 DNA: TGTGCCAGCATCGCTACCAGGGGGCTGGGGGAGACCCAGTACTTC.

The V call is TRBV9, the J call TRBJ2-7; TRBD1 is a possible D gene (5 bases). The V gene lost 0 bases and the J gene lost 2 bases, with 9 bases spanning the gap. The germline gives CDR1 SGDLS, CDR2 YYNGEE. The CDR3 runs to 14 residues. In nucleotides, the CDR3 is TGTGCCAGCAGCGTAGGGACATCCACCTACGAGCAGTACTTC. It translates to CASSVGTSTYEQYF.

V and J are TRBV7-3 and TRBJ2-7; D not certain. The V gene lost 4 bases and the J gene lost 1 base, with 8 bases spanning the gap. Germline loops: CDR1 SGHTA, CDR2 FQGTGA. The CDR3 loop spans 13 amino acids. CDR3 bases: TGTGCCAGCAGCTCCACCCTTTCCTACGAGCAGTACTTC. Translation: CASSSTLSYEQYF.

The chain is built from TRBV7-3 and TRBJ2-1, with TRBD1 identical over 7 bases. This CDR3 is 15 amino acids long. CDR1 and CDR2 (germline): SGHTA, FQGTGA. Trimming at V came to 5 bases and at J to 5 bases, leaving 9 bases not matched to a gene. CDR3 DNA: TGTGCCAGCAGCCTCGACAGGGTGTTGAACAATGAGCAGTTCTTC. Its protein product is CASSLDRVLNNEQFF.

The rearrangement uses TRBV27 and TRBJ2-7, with 9 bases aligning to TRBD2. V was pared by 6 bases and J by 4 bases, with 7 bases of the junction left unmatched. This CDR3 comprises 14 residues. CDR1 and CDR2 from the germline V gene are MNHEY and SMNVEV (reference sequence). CDR3 bases: TGTGCCAGCAGCCCCATAGCGGGAGAGTACGAGCAGTACTTC. Translated, it gives CASSPIAGEYEQYF.